This is a list of T cell receptor beta chains from one sample in a study of blood T cell repertoires in COVID-19. TCRdb keeps only in-frame clones here, not all; method: immunoSEQ multiplex PCR. The table has more than 200,000 clones, roughly 80% seen once. Sequences were obtained from peripheral blood. The receptors come from a woman in her seventies with active or convalescent COVID-19. CDR3s include the opening cysteine and the closing phenylalanine or tryptophan. Fields, in order: clone size, J gene, D gene, V gene, CDR3 DNA, CDR3 protein. The D gene is left open where the match is weak. Size tells how often a clone was seen (once, few, many) or the class of an expanded clone, and some rows leave it out.

size: -
J: TRBJ1-2
D: -
V: TRBV7-3
DNA: TGTGCCAGCAGCCTAGGGGGTCCCTATGGCTACACCTTC
CDR3: CASSLGGPYGYTF

size: -
J: TRBJ2-7
D: -
V: TRBV2
DNA: TGTGCCAGCAGACCCCAGCGAACCACTACCTACGAGCAGTACTTC
CDR3: CASRPQRTTTYEQYF

size: -
J: TRBJ2-2
D: TRBD1
V: TRBV5-4
DNA: TGTGCCAGCAGCCCGGCGACGACAGGGGGCGTCCCCGGGGAGCTGTTTTTT
CDR3: CASSPATTGGVPGELFF

size: -
J: TRBJ1-2
D: TRBD1
V: TRBV5-5
DNA: TGTGCCAGCAGCCCCGGGACAGAACCCTATGGCTACACCTTC
CDR3: CASSPGTEPYGYTF

size: -
J: TRBJ1-4
D: -
V: TRBV6-2/TRBV6-3
DNA: TGTGCCAGCAGTCCCTACGAGGGCCTTGAAAAACTGTTTTTT
CDR3: CASSPYEGLEKLFF

size: -
J: TRBJ2-7
D: TRBD1
V: TRBV10-3
DNA: TGTGCCATCATGGACGACAGGGCCCGTACCTACGAGCAGTACTTC
CDR3: CAIMDDRARTYEQYF

size: -
J: TRBJ2-2
D: -
V: TRBV4-2
DNA: TGTGCCAGCAGCCAAGATATATCGGGAGGACAGCTAAACACCGGGGAGCTGTTTTTT
CDR3: CASSQDISGGQLNTGELFF

size: -
J: TRBJ1-1
D: TRBD1
V: TRBV6-2/TRBV6-3
DNA: TGTGCCAGCAGTTACAGGGGGCACTGGAACACTGAAGCTTTCTTT
CDR3: CASSYRGHWNTEAFF

size: once
J: TRBJ1-1
D: -
V: TRBV28
DNA: TGTGCCAGCAGCCCGGAGAGCACTGAAGCTTTCTTT
CDR3: CASSPESTEAFF

size: -
J: TRBJ2-3
D: TRBD2
V: TRBV5-1
DNA: TGCGCCAGCAGCTCCCTAGCGGGGTTCACAGATACGCAGTATTTT
CDR3: CASSSLAGFTDTQYF

size: -
J: TRBJ2-5
D: -
V: TRBV7-2
DNA: TGTGCCAGCAGCTCCCGGCTGGCGGCCCAGTACTTC
CDR3: CASSSRLAAQYF

size: -
J: TRBJ2-1
D: TRBD1
V: TRBV5-1
DNA: TGCGCCAGCAGCACTGGACAGGGGAATTACAATGAGCAGTTCTTC
CDR3: CASSTGQGNYNEQFF

size: -
J: TRBJ1-4
D: -
V: TRBV28
DNA: TGTGCCAGCAGTCCCCCCGGGACTCCTAATGAAAAACTGTTTTTT
CDR3: CASSPPGTPNEKLFF

size: -
J: TRBJ2-6
D: TRBD1
V: TRBV7-2
DNA: TGTGCCAGCAGCGGGACAGGGGCTGGGGCCAACGTCCTGACTTTC
CDR3: CASSGTGAGANVLTF

size: once
J: TRBJ1-6
D: -
V: TRBV5-1
DNA: TGCGCCAGCAGCTTGGCCCCAGGGGATAATTCACCCCTCCACTTT
CDR3: CASSLAPGDNSPLHF

size: -
J: TRBJ1-1
D: -
V: TRBV27
DNA: TGTGCCAGCAGTTTGTTCAGGTCGAACACTGAAGCTTTCTTT
CDR3: CASSLFRSNTEAFF

size: -
J: TRBJ1-4
D: -
V: TRBV3-1/TRBV3-2
DNA: TGTGCCAGCAGCGGGGGACTGCAGGGAGGGAACGAAAAACTGTTTTTT
CDR3: CASSGGLQGGNEKLFF

size: few
J: TRBJ2-7
D: TRBD2
V: TRBV28
DNA: TGTGCCAGCAGTTCGGACTTCGGGGGGGCTGACTTC
CDR3: CASSSDFGGADF

size: -
J: TRBJ2-1
D: -
V: TRBV30
DNA: TGTGCCTGGACCCCGGGAGCGGGGCCGGACAGTACACAGTTCTTC
CDR3: CAWTPGAGPDSTQFF

size: -
J: TRBJ2-4
D: -
V: TRBV6-5
DNA: TGTGCCAGCAGGACTCGCCCTATAACCAACATTCAGTACTTC
CDR3: CASRTRPITNIQYF

size: -
J: TRBJ1-5
D: -
V: TRBV7-2
DNA: TGTGCCAGCAGCCTGTACAGGGCTCAAAATCAGCCCCAGCATTTT
CDR3: CASSLYRAQNQPQHF

size: -
J: TRBJ2-5
D: TRBD2
V: TRBV7-9
DNA: TGTGCCAGCAGCTCCCGGGGGGGTTCGGAGACCCAGTACTTC
CDR3: CASSSRGGSETQYF

size: -
J: TRBJ2-3
D: TRBD2
V: TRBV7-2
DNA: TGTGCCATCCCGGGGGCGGGGGGAACAGATACGCAGTATTTT
CDR3: CAIPGAGGTDTQYF

size: -
J: TRBJ2-7
D: -
V: TRBV15
DNA: TGTGCCACCAGCAGAGATCACACCTACGAGCAGTACTTC
CDR3: CATSRDHTYEQYF

size: -
J: TRBJ2-7
D: TRBD2
V: TRBV11-3
DNA: TGTGCCAGCAGCTTAGTACTAGCGGGAGGGCCTGGGACCTACGAGCAGTACTTC
CDR3: CASSLVLAGGPGTYEQYF

size: once
J: TRBJ2-7
D: -
V: TRBV11-2
DNA: TGTGCCAGCAGCTTAGTTAGTTGGGGGCGGGGGAGCTACGAGCAGTACTTC
CDR3: CASSLVSWGRGSYEQYF

size: -
J: TRBJ2-5
D: -
V: TRBV15
DNA: TGTGCCACCAGCAGAGAAGGGTCCTGGCGGGGCCAAGAGACCCAGTACTTC
CDR3: CATSREGSWRGQETQYF

size: -
J: TRBJ2-5
D: -
V: TRBV3-1/TRBV3-2
DNA: TGTGCCAGCAGCCACCAAGGACAGCAAGAGACCCAGTACTTC
CDR3: CASSHQGQQETQYF

size: -
J: TRBJ1-6
D: TRBD1
V: TRBV10-3
DNA: TGTGCCATCAGTGGAGGGACAGGTGGTAATTCACCCCTCCACTTT
CDR3: CAISGGTGGNSPLHF

size: -
J: TRBJ2-7
D: TRBD2
V: TRBV3-1/TRBV3-2
DNA: TGTGCCAGCAGCCAACTAGCGGGAGGAATCGACGAGCAGTACTTC
CDR3: CASSQLAGGIDEQYF

size: few
J: TRBJ2-1
D: -
V: TRBV6-6
DNA: TGTGCCAGCAGTTACCCACCCAAGAGCTCCTACAATGAGCAGTTCTTC
CDR3: CASSYPPKSSYNEQFF

size: -
J: TRBJ1-1
D: TRBD1
V: TRBV9
DNA: TGTGCCGCTAGTGGACAGGGAGACACTGAAGCTTTCTTT
CDR3: CAASGQGDTEAFF

size: -
J: TRBJ2-5
D: -
V: TRBV5-1
DNA: TGCGCCAGCAGCTTGGGGGGCTTATCAGCAGAGACCCAGTACTTC
CDR3: CASSLGGLSAETQYF

size: -
J: TRBJ2-1
D: TRBD2
V: TRBV29-1
DNA: TGCAGCGTTGCCGGGACTAGCTTAGGGAATGAGCAGTTCTTC
CDR3: CSVAGTSLGNEQFF

size: -
J: TRBJ2-7
D: -
V: TRBV6-5
DNA: TGTGCCAGCAGTTACTCCGGTCGCCGGTTCGCCTACGAGCAGTACTTC
CDR3: CASSYSGRRFAYEQYF

size: -
J: TRBJ1-1
D: TRBD1
V: TRBV3-1/TRBV3-2
DNA: TGTGCCAGCAGCCAAGATTGGGACAGAGGCGTAGCTTTCTTT
CDR3: CASSQDWDRGVAFF

size: -
J: TRBJ2-7
D: TRBD1
V: TRBV29-1
DNA: TGCAGCGCAACCGGGACAGGGGCCTACGAGCAGTACTTC
CDR3: CSATGTGAYEQYF

size: once
J: TRBJ1-5
D: TRBD1
V: TRBV4-2
DNA: TGTGCCAGCAGCCCAGGACAGGGGTCGATTCAGCCCCAGCATTTT
CDR3: CASSPGQGSIQPQHF

size: -
J: TRBJ2-3
D: -
V: TRBV5-1
DNA: TGCGCCAGCAGCTTGACGACTACCCCCGCAGATACGCAGTATTTT
CDR3: CASSLTTTPADTQYF

size: -
J: TRBJ1-6
D: -
V: TRBV20-1
DNA: TGCAGTGCTAGTCCCAGGGAGGGATTTAATTCACCCCTCCACTTT
CDR3: CSASPREGFNSPLHF

size: -
J: TRBJ2-1
D: TRBD2
V: TRBV15
DNA: TGTGCCACCAGCGAGTATAGCGGGTCCTACAATGAGCAGTTCTTC
CDR3: CATSEYSGSYNEQFF

size: -
J: TRBJ2-2
D: TRBD1
V: TRBV29-1
DNA: TGCAGCGCGCGGGTCGGGACAGCGAACACCGGGGAGCTGTTTTTT
CDR3: CSARVGTANTGELFF

size: many
J: TRBJ1-5
D: -
V: TRBV7-2
DNA: TGTGCCAGCAGCTTATACAGGGATAGCAATCAGCCCCAGCATTTT
CDR3: CASSLYRDSNQPQHF

size: -
J: TRBJ2-1
D: -
V: TRBV6-4
DNA: TGTGCCAGCAGTGACTCTCCGTTACTAGTGCGAAATGAGCAGTTCTTC
CDR3: CASSDSPLLVRNEQFF

size: -
J: TRBJ1-2
D: TRBD1
V: TRBV28
DNA: TGTGCCAGCAGCGGACAGGTTAGCTACACCTTC
CDR3: CASSGQVSYTF

size: -
J: TRBJ2-3
D: TRBD2
V: TRBV25-1
DNA: TGTGCCAGCCGTCAAGCGGGGAGCACAGATACGCAGTATTTT
CDR3: CASRQAGSTDTQYF

size: -
J: TRBJ2-7
D: TRBD1
V: TRBV5-1
DNA: TGCGCCAGCAGCTGGGGACAGGCCTACGAGCAGTACTTC
CDR3: CASSWGQAYEQYF

size: -
J: TRBJ1-1
D: -
V: TRBV4-1
DNA: TGCGCCAGCAGCCAAGCACAGGGGAACACTGAAGCTTTCTTT
CDR3: CASSQAQGNTEAFF

size: -
J: TRBJ2-2
D: TRBD2
V: TRBV7-2
DNA: TGTGCCAGCAGGAGTTCCGGGACTAGCCCCGGGGAGCTGTTTTTT
CDR3: CASRSSGTSPGELFF

size: -
J: TRBJ2-6
D: -
V: TRBV5-1
DNA: TGCGCCAGCAGCTTGGGCAGGGGATTGTCTGGGGCCAACGTCCTGACTTTC
CDR3: CASSLGRGLSGANVLTF